This T cell receptor (beta chain) is drawn from a study of blood T cell repertoires in COVID-19. As for the study in general: The United States, Italy and Spain provided the acute and convalescent COVID-19 samples. Sources were T cells, B-cell-depleted T cells, or PBMCs; the material itself was cDNA or gDNA.

CDR1 and CDR2 (germline): LNHDA, SQIVND (reference sequence). Trimming at V came to 9 bases and at J to 7 bases, leaving 4 bases not matched to a gene. CDR3 size: 12 residues. Original analysis: Reference gene primer amplification gave estimated nucleated cell counts. TCRdb's table, derived via immunoSEQ multiplex PCR, lists solely in-frame clones and lacks some. V, J and clone size are taken as reported in that table, and D and trimming were inferred from the DNA itself. The sample lists about 390,000 clones, about 90% occurring once. The gene calls are TRBV19 and TRBJ2-4, with 9 bases identical to TRBD1. This clonotype was obtained from a woman aged 55-70 years with COVID-19, enrolled during active disease. The sequenced sample consisted of peripheral blood. CDR3 sequence (DNA): TGTGCCAGGGAACAGGGGGCGAACATTCAGTACTTC. Amino acid sequence: CAREQGANIQYF.